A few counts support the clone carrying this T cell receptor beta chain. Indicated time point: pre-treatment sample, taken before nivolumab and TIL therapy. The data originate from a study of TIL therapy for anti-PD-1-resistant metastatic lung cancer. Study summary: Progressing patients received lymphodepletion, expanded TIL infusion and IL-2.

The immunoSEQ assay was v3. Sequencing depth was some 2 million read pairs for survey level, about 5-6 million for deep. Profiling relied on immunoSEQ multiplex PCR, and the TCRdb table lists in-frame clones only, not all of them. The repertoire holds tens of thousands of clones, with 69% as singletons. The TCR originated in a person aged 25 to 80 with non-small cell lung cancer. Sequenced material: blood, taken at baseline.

CDR3 protein: CASSLLPGQGGAGYTF. The DNA of the CDR3 is TGCGCCAGCAGCTTGCTCCCGGGACAGGGGGGAGCTGGCTACACCTTC. The J gene is TRBJ1-2, the V gene TRBV5-1; TRBD1 aligns across 11 bases. CDR3 size: 16 residues. Unmatched junction bases numbered 9, after V lost 1 base and J lost 7 bases. CDR1 and CDR2 (germline): SGHRS, YFSETQ.